Below, one T cell receptor beta chain is given with its context. Libraries were prepared by immunoSEQ multiplex PCR; TCRdb keeps only in-frame clonotypes and omits some of them. The sample shows approximately 300,000 clones, more than 65% of them seen only once. This sample is part of a study of cytotoxic CD8 clonotypes in ibrutinib-treated CLL. Between the trimmed V and J ends, which lost 2 bases and 8 bases, there was a span of 16 bases. CDR1 is MGHRA and CDR2 is YSYEKL in the germline V gene. The CDR3 contains 14 residues. The sequence was obtained from a human donor with chronic lymphocytic leukemia. The input for sequencing was PBMCs, taken before ibrutinib treatment. The rearrangement uses TRBV4-1 and TRBJ2-7; possibly TRBD1 or TRBD2 for D (5 bases each). CDR3 DNA sequence: TGCGCCAGCAGCCAACTAGGGACCTCGGAGAAGCAGTACTTC. Its translation is CASSQLGTSEKQYF.